These T cell receptor beta chains were read from a single sample in a study of persistence of HIV-infected CD4 T cells. The antigens for these receptors are not known. Using immunoSEQ multiplex PCR, the repertoire was profiled, and TCRdb retains in-frame clones only, with some absent. The repertoire consists of some 32,000 clones, with roughly four fifths occurring once and the leading ten covering approximately 20%. This specimen was CD4+ T cells sorted from PBMCs after 18-hour stimulation, taken from a patient who received antiretroviral therapy. Receptors originate from an adult woman with HIV who was CMV-seropositive. CDR3s include the opening cysteine and the closing phenylalanine or tryptophan. A D gene is named only where the DNA matches it firmly. The size of a clone is reported for some rows only, either as once, few or many, or as a class for expanded clones.

V gene: TRBV24-1
clone size: NA
CDR3 length: 14
J gene: TRBJ1-2
D gene: TRBD1
CDR3 protein: CATSIPGQNYGYTF
CDR3 DNA: TGTGCCACCAGTATCCCGGGACAGAACTATGGCTACACCTTC

V gene: TRBV19
clone size: NA
CDR3 length: 14
J gene: TRBJ2-7
D gene: NA
CDR3 protein: CASSITGAPYEQYF
CDR3 DNA: TGTGCCAGTAGTATAACCGGGGCGCCTTACGAGCAGTACTTC

V gene: TRBV18
clone size: NA
CDR3 length: 14
J gene: TRBJ1-1
D gene: NA
CDR3 protein: CASSPDGRVTEAFF
CDR3 DNA: TGTGCCAGCTCACCCGATGGACGGGTCACTGAAGCTTTCTTT

V gene: TRBV30
clone size: NA
CDR3 length: 14
J gene: TRBJ2-7
D gene: TRBD1
CDR3 protein: CAWSTDRGLYEQYF
CDR3 DNA: TGTGCCTGGAGTACGGACAGGGGGCTTTACGAGCAGTACTTC

V gene: TRBV9
clone size: once
CDR3 length: 15
J gene: TRBJ2-3
D gene: NA
CDR3 protein: CASSALVLDTDTQYF
CDR3 DNA: TGTGCCAGCAGCGCCCTGGTACTCGACACAGATACGCAGTATTTT

V gene: TRBV7-2
clone size: NA
CDR3 length: 17
J gene: TRBJ1-1
D gene: NA
CDR3 protein: CASSFSGQLHANTEAFF
CDR3 DNA: TGTGCCAGCAGCTTTTCTGGACAGCTTCATGCGAACACTGAAGCTTTCTTT

V gene: TRBV5-4
clone size: NA
CDR3 length: 16
J gene: TRBJ2-3
D gene: TRBD1
CDR3 protein: CASSLKQGARIDTQYF
CDR3 DNA: TGTGCCAGCAGCCTCAAACAGGGGGCGCGTATAGATACGCAGTATTTT

V gene: TRBV10-3
clone size: NA
CDR3 length: 13
J gene: TRBJ1-2
D gene: NA
CDR3 protein: CAISGEFHYGYTF
CDR3 DNA: TGTGCCATCTCCGGCGAGTTCCACTATGGCTACACCTTC

V gene: TRBV5-1
clone size: NA
CDR3 length: 16
J gene: TRBJ2-1
D gene: NA
CDR3 protein: CASSSDGAGAYNEQFF
CDR3 DNA: TGCGCCAGCAGCTCGGACGGGGCAGGGGCCTACAATGAGCAGTTCTTC

V gene: TRBV6-6
clone size: NA
CDR3 length: 16
J gene: TRBJ1-2
D gene: TRBD1
CDR3 protein: CASSPNRGQGLHGYTF
CDR3 DNA: TGTGCCAGCAGTCCTAACAGGGGGCAGGGACTTCATGGCTACACCTTC

V gene: TRBV7-3
clone size: NA
CDR3 length: 13
J gene: TRBJ1-2
D gene: NA
CDR3 protein: CASSSYRVEGYTF
CDR3 DNA: TGTGCCAGCAGCTCTTACAGGGTGGAAGGCTACACCTTC

V gene: TRBV6-5
clone size: NA
CDR3 length: 15
J gene: TRBJ1-1
D gene: NA
CDR3 protein: CAVHPVVGENTEAFF
CDR3 DNA: TGTGCCGTCCATCCCGTAGTGGGGGAGAACACTGAAGCTTTCTTT

V gene: TRBV10-3
clone size: few
CDR3 length: 17
J gene: TRBJ1-1
D gene: NA
CDR3 protein: CAINPAPRGTGNTEAFF
CDR3 DNA: TGTGCCATCAACCCGGCCCCTAGGGGCACGGGGAACACTGAAGCTTTCTTT

V gene: TRBV19
clone size: NA
CDR3 length: 14
J gene: TRBJ2-7
D gene: TRBD1
CDR3 protein: CASSITGQGNEQYF
CDR3 DNA: TGTGCCAGTAGCATAACCGGACAGGGTAACGAGCAGTACTTC

V gene: TRBV5-1
clone size: NA
CDR3 length: 14
J gene: TRBJ2-1
D gene: TRBD2
CDR3 protein: CASSWSGRGDEQFF
CDR3 DNA: TGCGCCAGCAGCTGGAGCGGGAGAGGGGATGAGCAGTTCTTC

V gene: TRBV27
clone size: NA
CDR3 length: 16
J gene: TRBJ2-6
D gene: NA
CDR3 protein: CASSHRWGAGANVLTF
CDR3 DNA: TGTGCCAGCTCCCATCGTTGGGGGGCTGGGGCCAACGTCCTGACTTTC

V gene: TRBV5-6
clone size: NA
CDR3 length: 12
J gene: TRBJ1-2
D gene: NA
CDR3 protein: CASSLTAGGYTF
CDR3 DNA: TGTGCCAGCAGCTTGACGGCGGGTGGCTACACCTTC

V gene: TRBV7-8
clone size: NA
CDR3 length: 13
J gene: TRBJ2-7
D gene: NA
CDR3 protein: CASSPRASYEQYF
CDR3 DNA: TGTGCCAGCAGCCCCCGGGCTTCCTACGAGCAGTACTTC

V gene: TRBV29-1
clone size: NA
CDR3 length: 15
J gene: TRBJ2-5
D gene: NA
CDR3 protein: CSVAPMGAPEETQYF
CDR3 DNA: TGCAGCGTGGCCCCGATGGGGGCCCCTGAAGAGACCCAGTACTTC

V gene: TRBV27
clone size: few
CDR3 length: 14
J gene: TRBJ1-2
D gene: NA
CDR3 protein: CASGRTQGYYGYTF
CDR3 DNA: TGTGCCAGCGGGCGAACGCAGGGGTACTATGGCTACACCTTC

V gene: TRBV7-3
clone size: NA
CDR3 length: 15
J gene: TRBJ2-7
D gene: TRBD2
CDR3 protein: CASSSGTSEIYEQYF
CDR3 DNA: TGTGCCAGCAGCTCCGGGACTAGCGAAATCTACGAGCAGTACTTC

V gene: TRBV27
clone size: NA
CDR3 length: 15
J gene: TRBJ2-3
D gene: TRBD1
CDR3 protein: CASRFRGSFTDTQYF
CDR3 DNA: TGTGCCAGCCGATTCAGGGGGAGTTTCACGGATACGCAGTATTTT

V gene: TRBV6-5
clone size: NA
CDR3 length: 15
J gene: TRBJ1-4
D gene: NA
CDR3 protein: CASSKGDATNEKLFF
CDR3 DNA: TGTGCCAGCAGTAAGGGAGACGCAACTAATGAAAAACTGTTTTTT

V gene: TRBV6-2/TRBV6-3
clone size: NA
CDR3 length: 16
J gene: TRBJ1-5
D gene: NA
CDR3 protein: CASSPRVGRSNQPQHF
CDR3 DNA: TGTGCCAGCAGTCCCCGGGTAGGTAGGAGCAATCAGCCCCAGCATTTT

V gene: TRBV19
clone size: NA
CDR3 length: 15
J gene: TRBJ2-3
D gene: TRBD2
CDR3 protein: CASRGGLGSTDTQYF
CDR3 DNA: TGTGCCAGCCGGGGGGGATTAGGTAGTACAGATACGCAGTATTTT

V gene: TRBV9
clone size: NA
CDR3 length: 14
J gene: TRBJ2-7
D gene: NA
CDR3 protein: CASSVDGARNEQYF
CDR3 DNA: TGTGCCAGCAGCGTAGACGGGGCGCGCAACGAGCAGTACTTC

V gene: TRBV4-3
clone size: few
CDR3 length: 13
J gene: TRBJ2-1
D gene: TRBD2
CDR3 protein: CASSQRLAGEEFF
CDR3 DNA: TGCGCCAGCAGCCAGCGACTAGCGGGGGAAGAGTTCTTC

V gene: TRBV1
clone size: once
CDR3 length: 17
J gene: TRBJ2-5
D gene: NA
CDR3 protein: CTSSQNRSGTSKETQYF
CDR3 DNA: TGCACCAGCAGCCAAAACCGCTCCGGGACTAGTAAAGAGACCCAGTACTTC

V gene: TRBV19
clone size: NA
CDR3 length: 14
J gene: TRBJ1-1
D gene: TRBD1
CDR3 protein: CASSTPTGGLEAFF
CDR3 DNA: TGTGCCAGTAGTACTCCGACAGGGGGCTTAGAAGCTTTCTTT

V gene: TRBV3-1/TRBV3-2
clone size: NA
CDR3 length: 15
J gene: TRBJ1-3
D gene: TRBD1
CDR3 protein: CASSHADRGGNTIYF
CDR3 DNA: TGTGCCAGCAGCCATGCCGACAGGGGTGGAAACACCATATATTTT

V gene: TRBV20-1
clone size: NA
CDR3 length: 11
J gene: TRBJ1-1
D gene: NA
CDR3 protein: CSAPGWTEAFF
CDR3 DNA: TGCAGTGCTCCAGGATGGACTGAAGCTTTCTTT

V gene: TRBV9
clone size: NA
CDR3 length: 16
J gene: TRBJ2-2
D gene: TRBD1
CDR3 protein: CASSVGQGAGTGELFF
CDR3 DNA: TGTGCCAGCAGCGTAGGTCAGGGGGCGGGAACCGGGGAGCTGTTTTTT

V gene: TRBV28
clone size: NA
CDR3 length: 14
J gene: TRBJ2-5
D gene: NA
CDR3 protein: CASSQNEGGETQYF
CDR3 DNA: TGTGCCAGCAGCCAAAACGAGGGTGGCGAGACCCAGTACTTC